The 18 T cell receptor beta chains reported below all come from one sample, sequenced in a study of CD4+ T cells in melanoma. Generated by immunoSEQ multiplex PCR, the TCRdb table keeps only in-frame clones and is missing some. The data contain about 10,000 clones, around 65% of them singletons. The sequenced sample was cells from a culture (not recorded whether cultured in vitro). These receptors all stem from a human donor with melanoma.

The chain carries TRBV4-2 and TRBJ2-1; 9 nucleotides align to TRBD2. The germline gives CDR1 LGHNA, CDR2 YNFKEQ. J was trimmed by 8 bases and V by 3 bases; bases with no gene match: 5. The length of the CDR3 is 14 residues. CDR3 DNA: TGTGCCAGCAGCCATGGCGGGGGGGCCTATGAGCAGTTCTTC. Its translation: CASSHGGGAYEQFF.

This sequence joins TRBV7-6 and TRBJ2-7, with D perhaps matching TRBD1 (6 bases). There are 14 residues in the CDR3. Germline CDR1 reads SGHVS; CDR2 reads FNYEAQ. Trimming took off 1 base at V and 3 bases at J, with 10 bases between the two ends. Here the CDR3 reads CASSLEDRGYEQYF. Written as DNA, the CDR3 is TGTGCCAGCAGCTTAGAGGACAGAGGCTACGAGCAGTACTTC.

V is TRBV11-3 and J is TRBJ1-5; D gene uncertain. The CDR3 runs 14 residues. Germline V gives CDR1 SGHNT, CDR2 YENEEA. V was clipped by 0 bases and J by 0 bases, with 3 bases between them. In DNA, the CDR3 is TGTGCCAGCAGCTTAGAGATTAGCAATCAGCCCCAGCATTTT. Its protein product is CASSLEISNQPQHF.

The gene calls are TRBV9 and TRBJ1-1, with 9 bases lining up with TRBD1. The J segment lost 3 bases and the V segment lost 0 bases, leaving 9 bases of the junction unmatched. This CDR3 is 17 amino acids long. CDR1 and CDR2 from the germline V gene are SGDLS and YYNGEE. In DNA form, the CDR3 reads TGTGCCAGCAGCGTAGCTGGAACAGGGGGCGGGTACACTGAAGCTTTCTTT. Encoded protein: CASSVAGTGGGYTEAFF.

V usage is TRBV2 and J usage is TRBJ1-1; the D is unclear. CDR1 SNHLY and CDR2 FYNNEI come from the germline V gene. The CDR3 runs to 13 residues. V was shortened by 7 bases and J by 6 bases, with 15 bases between the two germline ends. Written as DNA, the CDR3 is TGTGCCAGCATTCGGGGATGGAGCGCTGAAGCTTTCTTT. Translation: CASIRGWSAEAFF.

The CDR3 region is CASSWQGTGSPLHF. CDR3 nucleotides: TGTGCCAGCAGTTGGCAGGGTACAGGATCACCCCTCCACTTT. This sequence joins TRBV6-5 and TRBJ1-6, with a weak D call TRBD1 (5 bases). The CDR3 has 14 amino acids. Trimming pared 4 bases from V and 10 bases from J, leaving 14 bases between. Germline CDR1 MNHEY, CDR2 SVGAGI.

The chain joins TRBV29-1 to TRBJ1-1; 10 bases agree with TRBD1. V shed 7 bases and J 4 bases; nucleotides not matched to a gene: 15. From germline, CDR1 is SQVTM and CDR2 ANQGSEA. The CDR3 is 16 amino acids. Written as DNA, the CDR3 is TGCAGCGCCTACTCCGGTGGGACAGGGGTCCCCACTGAAGCTTTCTTT. It specifies CSAYSGGTGVPTEAFF.

V gene TRBV19 combines with J gene TRBJ1-2, with D unresolved. CDR3 length: 17 residues. Looked up from germline, CDR1 is LNHDA and CDR2 is SQIVND (reference sequence). The germline V and J ends were trimmed by 3 bases and 0 bases, with 17 bases remaining between them. CDR3 sequence: CASSMTLGFLANYGYTF. CDR3 nucleotides: TGTGCCAGTAGTATGACCCTGGGCTTCCTTGCTAACTATGGCTACACCTTC.

In this sample, this clone turned up a few times. V and J are TRBV4-1 and TRBJ1-1; unclear D gene. The CDR3 runs to 14 residues. V lost 2 bases to trimming and J lost 1 base, with 8 bases between them. Germline CDR1 and CDR2: MGHRA and YSYEKL. The CDR3 is CASSQLEGNTEAFF. The CDR3 coding sequence is TGCGCCAGCAGCCAATTGGAGGGGAACACTGAAGCTTTCTTT.

In nucleotides, the CDR3 is TGTGCCAGCAGCTTACTAGCGGGGGGCCACTCGGAGCAGTTCTTC. Translated: CASSLLAGGHSEQFF. V usage is TRBV7-2 and J usage is TRBJ2-1, with 11 bases matching TRBD2. CDR1 and CDR2 from the germline V gene are SGHTA and FQGNSA. Trimming removed 2 bases from V and 10 bases from J; junction bases left unmatched: 7. CDR3 size: 15 residues.

The rearrangement links TRBV5-6 to TRBJ2-1, with TRBD2 identical over 9 bases. Losses at the gene ends were 0 bases for V and 3 bases for J; bases not matched to a gene: 4. Germline-derived CDR1 and CDR2 are SGHDT and YYEEEE. This CDR3 is 16 amino acids long. DNA for the CDR3: TGTGCCAGCAGCTTGGCGGGCGGGGGGGGCTACAATGAGCAGTTCTTC. This gives the protein CASSLAGGGGYNEQFF.

This clone occurred a few times. The chain uses TRBV19 and TRBJ1-5; D might be TRBD1 (6 bases). Between the trimmed V and J ends, which lost 6 bases and 6 bases, there was a span of 12 bases. Germline V CDR1 and CDR2: LNHDA, SQIVND (reference sequence). CDR3 size: 13 residues. The CDR3: CASSRQAPQPQHF. The DNA for the CDR3 is TGTGCCAGTAGCCGACAGGCCCCTCAGCCCCAGCATTTT.

The rearrangement joins TRBV5-1 to TRBJ2-3, with D possibly TRBD1 on 5 matching bases. CDR1 is SGHRS and CDR2 is YFSETQ in the germline V gene. Trimming stripped 0 bases from V and 8 bases from J, with 10 bases between. The CDR3 is made up of 13 amino acids. CDR3 nucleotides: TGCGCCAGCAGCTTGGAGGGGTCAGGTACGCAGTATTTT. This encodes CASSLEGSGTQYF.

V and J are TRBV9 and TRBJ2-2; TRBD1 might be the D (5 bases). The germline V gene has CDR1 SGDLS and CDR2 YYNGEE. This CDR3 region has 14 residues. Trimming took off 3 bases at V and 1 base at J, with 7 bases between the two ends. For the CDR3, the DNA is TGTGCCAGCAGCGCCACAGGGAACACCGGGGAGCTGTTTTTT. Encoded protein: CASSATGNTGELFF.

On this clone itself: Germline and junction disagree at one end, which may indicate a read error. V is TRBV10-2 and J is TRBJ2-2; 7 bases line up with TRBD1. The germline V gene has CDR1 WSHSY and CDR2 SAAADI. This CDR3 is built from 13 residues. CDR3 sequence (DNA): TGCGCCAGCGGCCCGGACAGGTCCTCTTTTAAGGATTTT. It is translated as CASGPDRSSFKDF.

This sequence joins TRBV2 and TRBJ1-3; 7 nucleotides match TRBD1. Germline CDR1 SNHLY, CDR2 FYNNEI. The CDR3 consists of 13 residues. Trimming at V came to 5 bases and at J to 3 bases, leaving 1 base not matched to a gene. The CDR3 loop is CASSHRGGNTIYF. CDR3 sequence (DNA): TGTGCCAGCAGTCACAGGGGTGGAAACACCATATATTTT.

This clone was seen just once. The rearrangement links TRBV27 to TRBJ1-1; D possibly corresponds to TRBD1 (5 bases). Trimming shortened V by 0 bases and J by 8 bases, and 10 bases separated the two germline ends. This CDR3 comprises 13 residues. CDR1 is MNHEY and CDR2 is SMNVEV in the germline V gene (reference sequence). The CDR3 DNA follows: TGTGCCAGCAGTTTATCCCGGGACGGCGAAGCTTTCTTT. Its translation is CASSLSRDGEAFF.

The CDR3 region is CASSLSVVGQGNEKLFF. The CDR3 nucleotides read TGTGCCAGTAGTTTGTCCGTTGTCGGACAGGGAAATGAAAAACTGTTTTTT. V usage is TRBV19 and J usage is TRBJ1-4, with TRBD1 identical over 8 bases. V shed 5 bases, J shed 5 bases, and the junction held 13 bases outside the gene matches. CDR1 and CDR2 (germline): LNHDA, SQIVND (reference sequence). The CDR3 runs to 17 residues.